This entry is about one TCR beta chain. The CDR3 extends over 21 amino acids. Trimming took 2 bases from V and 1 from J; bases not matched to a gene: 12. The germline gives CDR1 LGHDT, CDR2 YNNKEL (reference sequence). The data derive from a study of T cells after yellow fever vaccination. TCRdb fed the 5' RACE reads into MiXCR, producing one record per CDR3 protein. The sample has 300,000 or so distinct CDR3 sequences, 13% seen once. The V and J genes are TRBV3-1 and TRBJ2-1, with 15 bases identical to TRBD2. This TCR was recovered from a man aged 30 to 39 who received the YFV17D yellow fever vaccine. The source material was CD4+ T cells sorted from PBMCs, sampled 45 days after the yellow fever booster vaccination. CDR3 nucleotide sequence: TGTGCCAGCAGCCAATGGACTAGCGGGAGGGCCTTGGAAGGGTCCTACAATGAGCAGTTCTTC. Its protein product is CASSQWTSGRALEGSYNEQFF.